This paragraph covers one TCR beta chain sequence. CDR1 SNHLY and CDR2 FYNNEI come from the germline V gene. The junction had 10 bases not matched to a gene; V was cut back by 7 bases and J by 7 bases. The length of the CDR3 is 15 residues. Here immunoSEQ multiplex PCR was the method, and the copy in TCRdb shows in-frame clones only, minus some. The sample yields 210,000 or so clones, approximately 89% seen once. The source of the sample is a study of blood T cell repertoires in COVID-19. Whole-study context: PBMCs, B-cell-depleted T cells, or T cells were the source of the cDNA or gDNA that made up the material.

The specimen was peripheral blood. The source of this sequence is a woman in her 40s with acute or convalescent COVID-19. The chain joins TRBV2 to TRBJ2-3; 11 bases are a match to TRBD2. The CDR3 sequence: CASKIGGTSGNTQYF. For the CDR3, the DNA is TGTGCCAGCAAAATAGGAGGGACTAGCGGCAATACGCAGTATTTT.